These T cell receptor beta chains were read from a single sample in a study of CD8 T cells in Susac syndrome. TCRdb passed the immunoSEQ multiplex PCR reads through MiXCR, listing each CDR3 protein once. The table has some 160,000 distinct CDR3 sequences, 90% to 95% seen once. Sequenced sample: CD4+ T cells from PBMCs. The origin of the receptors is a human donor with Susac syndrome. CDR3s leave out the opening cysteine and the closing phenylalanine or tryptophan. Not every row has a clone size; where given, it reads once, few, many or a size class.

abundance: -
len: 13
v_gene: TRBV9
j_gene: TRBJ1-2
CDR3aa: ASSVARDPEGGYT

abundance: -
len: 11
v_gene: TRBV7-2
j_gene: TRBJ2-1
CDR3aa: ASTAGPGNEQF

abundance: -
len: 17
v_gene: TRBV15
j_gene: TRBJ1-5
CDR3aa: ATSSQTLGTGDLGQPQH

abundance: -
len: 12
v_gene: TRBV5-4
j_gene: TRBJ1-2
CDR3aa: ASSLGQQLYGYT

abundance: -
len: 12
v_gene: TRBV12-3/TRBV12-4
j_gene: TRBJ1-2
CDR3aa: ASSLGQGAAGYT

abundance: -
len: 14
v_gene: TRBV20-1
j_gene: TRBJ2-5
CDR3aa: SASPTSGARQETQY

abundance: -
len: 14
v_gene: TRBV9
j_gene: TRBJ1-6
CDR3aa: ASSVATGAYNSPLH

abundance: -
len: 8
v_gene: TRBV19
j_gene: TRBJ1-1
CDR3aa: ATEGLGAF

abundance: -
len: 12
v_gene: TRBV29-1
j_gene: TRBJ1-1
CDR3aa: SVWAAVMNTEAF

abundance: -
len: 9
v_gene: TRBV20-1
j_gene: TRBJ2-3
CDR3aa: SARDVDTQY

abundance: -
len: 11
v_gene: TRBV20-1
j_gene: TRBJ2-7
CDR3aa: SASKPGDYEQY

abundance: -
len: 13
v_gene: TRBV6-2/TRBV6-3
j_gene: TRBJ1-2
CDR3aa: ASSYSTGGSRGYT

abundance: -
len: 10
v_gene: TRBV20-1
j_gene: TRBJ1-2
CDR3aa: SAPTRGHGYT

abundance: -
len: 13
v_gene: TRBV19
j_gene: TRBJ2-5
CDR3aa: ASSNLGAGRETQY

abundance: -
len: 9
v_gene: TRBV12-3/TRBV12-4
j_gene: TRBJ1-4
CDR3aa: ASSSGQSVF

abundance: -
len: 10
v_gene: TRBV6-4
j_gene: TRBJ2-7
CDR3aa: ASRTTSWEQY

abundance: -
len: 13
v_gene: TRBV7-3
j_gene: TRBJ2-5
CDR3aa: ASSLAAGAKETQY

abundance: -
len: 12
v_gene: TRBV7-8
j_gene: TRBJ1-1
CDR3aa: ASSLIRLNTEAF

abundance: -
len: 13
v_gene: TRBV7-9
j_gene: TRBJ1-2
CDR3aa: ASSLGERRSYGYT

abundance: -
len: 13
v_gene: TRBV9
j_gene: TRBJ2-5
CDR3aa: ASSAGLAGRETQY

abundance: -
len: 10
v_gene: TRBV27
j_gene: TRBJ2-6
CDR3aa: ASSFGQDVLT

abundance: -
len: 10
v_gene: TRBV15
j_gene: TRBJ1-1
CDR3aa: ATRRGGTEAF

abundance: -
len: 12
v_gene: TRBV29-1
j_gene: TRBJ1-3
CDR3aa: SVDPSGAGNTIY

abundance: -
len: 12
v_gene: TRBV29-1
j_gene: TRBJ2-5
CDR3aa: SVAPSAVEETQY

abundance: -
len: 12
v_gene: TRBV3-1
j_gene: TRBJ1-6
CDR3aa: ASSQDGPYSPLH

abundance: -
len: 9
v_gene: TRBV29-1
j_gene: TRBJ1-4
CDR3aa: SVNAYEKLF

abundance: -
len: 13
v_gene: TRBV5-1
j_gene: TRBJ2-5
CDR3aa: ASSLQPGSRETQY

abundance: -
len: 11
v_gene: TRBV5-6
j_gene: TRBJ2-5
CDR3aa: ASSLGQGVTQY

abundance: -
len: 10
v_gene: TRBV2
j_gene: TRBJ1-5
CDR3aa: ASSDGVQPQH

abundance: -
len: 12
v_gene: TRBV7-4
j_gene: TRBJ2-1
CDR3aa: ASRWGQGRPEQL

abundance: once
len: 11
v_gene: TRBV5-4
j_gene: TRBJ2-6
CDR3aa: ASLYSGANVLT

abundance: -
len: 12
v_gene: TRBV7-9
j_gene: TRBJ2-7
CDR3aa: ASSRGSPSYEQY

abundance: -
len: 12
v_gene: TRBV25-1
j_gene: TRBJ1-1
CDR3aa: ASSDPGLDTEAF

abundance: -
len: 10
v_gene: TRBV15
j_gene: TRBJ1-6
CDR3aa: ATRQEGSPLH

abundance: -
len: 14
v_gene: TRBV6-6
j_gene: TRBJ2-7
CDR3aa: ASSYPHRDLRDEQY